Each of the 29 T cell receptor beta chains below was sequenced from the same sample in a study of tumor and adjacent non-tumor tissue in lung cancer. TCRbeta libraries were built with three rounds of nested PCR, modified from ARM-PCR. In TCRdb, the multiplex PCR reads were re-called with MiXCR into one record per CDR3 protein. The sample contains around 76,000 distinct CDR3 sequences, 76% of which appear only once. RNA was extracted from bulk tissue without any cell sorting. The normal lung tissue was taken more than 3 cm from the tumor edge. Sequencing was done on a sample of distant non-tumor lung tissue. These receptors all come from an older man with non-small cell lung cancer.

Of note for this clonotype: A read error may produce the germline difference seen at one junction end. This chain uses TRBV11-1 with TRBJ1-1; weak D call: TRBD1 (5 bases). Germline V gene data show CDR1 as SGHAT and CDR2 as FQDESV (reference sequence). CDR3 size: 13 residues. In nucleotides, the CDR3 is TGTACCAGCAGCGCCGACAGGAACACTGAAGCTTTCTTT. Amino acid sequence: CTSSADRNTEAFF.

Worth noting for this clonotype: A read error may explain this, as a much larger clone is one base away. This chain uses TRBV28 with TRBJ1-1; 12 bases align to TRBD1. Germline CDR1 MDHEN, CDR2 SYDVKM. The CDR3 is 16 residues long. As DNA, the CDR3 is TGTGCCAGGAGTTTAACGGGACAGGGGGCGATCACTGAAGCTTTCTTT. Its translation is CARSLTGQGAITEAFF.

In regard to this clonotype: A read error is likely, as this CDR3 ends without the conserved phenylalanine or tryptophan. This chain uses TRBV29-1 with TRBJ2-2; TRBD2 matches 10 bases. Trimming removed 2 bases from V and 7 bases from J; junction bases left unmatched: 7. The CDR3 runs 15 residues. The germline CDR1 and CDR2 sequences are SQVTM and ANQGSEA. The CDR3 bases are TGCAGCGTTGAACTTAGCGGGAGGCGGAGCGGGGAGCTGTTTATT. Amino acid sequence: CSVELSGRRSGELFI.

The chain has TRBV6-6 and TRBJ1-1; D unresolved. The CDR3 runs 17 residues. V dropped 2 bases and J dropped 3 bases, with 19 bases sitting between them. CDR1 MNHNY and CDR2 SVGAGI come from the germline V gene (reference sequence). This CDR3 reads CASSYPISSWLDTEAFF. The CDR3 region has the DNA TGTGCCAGCAGTTACCCCATTAGCTCCTGGTTGGACACTGAAGCTTTCTTT.

On this clonotype itself: One junction end does not reproduce the germline sequence, and a read error may be involved. J is TRBJ2-3 and V is TRBV11-3; weak D call: TRBD2 (5 bases). This CDR3 has 15 residues. CDR1 is SGHNT and CDR2 is YENEEA in the germline V gene. The CDR3 region has the DNA TGTGCCAGCGCCCATCGGGAAGTAAGCATAGATACGCAGTATTTT. Amino acid sequence: CASAHREVSIDTQYF.

A word on this clonotype: This may be a read error: a much more frequent sequence differs by one nucleotide. The rearrangement joins TRBV2 to TRBJ2-1; 9 bases are a match to TRBD1. V was clipped by 0 bases and J by 6 bases; unmatched bases: 9. CDR3 length equals 17 residues. Germline V gene data show CDR1 as SNHLY and CDR2 as FYNNEI. CDR3 coding DNA: TGTGCCAGCAGTGAAGCGCGAACAGGGGGCATCTGCAATGAGCAGTTCTTC. It is translated as CASSEARTGGICNEQFF.

This clonotype was picked up a small number of times. This may be a read error: a much more frequent sequence differs by one nucleotide. The J gene is TRBJ1-5, the V gene TRBV6-6; no definite D call. The CDR3 has 10 residues. The germline V gene encodes CDR1 MNHNY and CDR2 SVGAGI (reference sequence). Here the CDR3 reads CVSSYQPQHF. CDR3 in DNA: TGTGTCAGCAGTTATCAGCCCCAGCATTTT.

The chain links TRBV10-3 to TRBJ2-4; 9 bases are shared with TRBD2. In germline, CDR1 is ENHRY, CDR2 SYGVKD. Losses at the gene ends were 3 bases for V and 9 bases for J; bases not matched to a gene: 21. The CDR3 covers 19 residues. The CDR3 coding sequence is TGTGCCATCAGTGATTATGATGGCGGGAGGGCCCCCGGAGGAAGCATTCAGTACTTC. Translating gives CAISDYDGGRAPGGSIQYF.

In the case of this clonotype: At one end the junction does not follow the germline gene, possibly because of a read error. V is TRBV7-2 and J is TRBJ1-1; D remains unclear. The CDR3 is 14 residues long. CDR1 is SGHTA, CDR2 FQGNSA, per germline. CDR3 DNA sequence: TGTGCCGGCAGCGTCACGGATCAGAACACTGAAGCTTTCTTT. It yields the protein CAGSVTDQNTEAFF.

With respect to this clonotype: A much larger clonotype is one base distant, so this may be a read error. The chain is built from TRBV28 and TRBJ1-2; D remains ambiguous. The CDR3 is 15 amino acids. From germline, CDR1 is MDHEN and CDR2 SYDVKM. Between the trimmed V and J ends, which lost 3 bases and 9 bases, there was a span of 20 bases. CDR3 residues: CASSLVGLPGSCYTF. The CDR3 bases are TGTGCCAGCAGTTTGGTCGGACTGCCCGGTAGTTGCTACACCTTC.

The chain links TRBV5-5 to TRBJ2-5; D is uncertain. The V gene's germline CDR1 is SGHKS and CDR2 YYEKEE (reference sequence). Trimming removed 0 bases at V and 14 bases at J, with 17 bases between. The CDR3 is 13 residues long. This chain's CDR3 is CASSLVRPEIHYF. In nucleotides, the CDR3 is TGTGCCAGCAGCTTGGTCCGTCCGGAGATCCACTACTTC.

For this clonotype: Since the CDR3 does not end with the conserved phenylalanine or tryptophan, this likely comes from a read error. This chain uses TRBV29-1 with TRBJ2-1, with 7 positions matching TRBD2. This CDR3 is built from 14 residues. Germline CDR1 SQVTM, CDR2 ANQGSEA. The CDR3 DNA follows: TGCAGCGTTGTGGGGAGGGGCATAAACAATGAACAGTTCCTC. Residues: CSVVGRGINNEQFL.

This clonotype was found a few times. Sequence at one end of the junction differs from germline and may be a read error. V is TRBV4-1 and J is TRBJ2-7; 12 positions match TRBD2. The germline gives CDR1 MGHRA, CDR2 YSYEKL. The CDR3 totals 16 residues. DNA for the CDR3: TGCGCCAGCAGCCGGACGCTAGCGGGAGGGGGGGACGAGCAGTATTTC. Residues: CASSRTLAGGGDEQYF.

The CDR3 sequence is CASSGLWEGTDTQYF. CDR3 DNA: TGTGCCAGCAGCGGATTATGGGAGGGCACAGATACGCAGTATTTT. The V call is TRBV2, the J call TRBJ2-3, with D tentatively TRBD2 (6 bases). The germline V and J ends were trimmed by 6 bases and 1 base, with 14 bases remaining between them. This CDR3 has 15 amino acids. Germline CDR1 and CDR2: SNHLY and FYNNEI.

The rearrangement joins TRBV20-1 to TRBJ2-2; possibly TRBD2 for D (5 bases). Germline lookup yields CDR1 DFQATT and CDR2 SNEGSKA (reference sequence). The CDR3 consists of 14 residues. V lost 6 bases and J 5 bases, leaving 16 bases between the germline ends. This CDR3 is CSALASLKTGELFF. DNA for the CDR3: TGCAGTGCGTTAGCGTCCCTAAAAACCGGGGAGCTGTTTTTT.

This clonotype appeared a few times. At one end, the junction sequence differs from germline, possibly due to a read error. This chain joins TRBV11-3 and TRBJ1-1; D is uncertain. The CDR3 spans 16 residues. Per germline, CDR1 SGHNT and CDR2 YENEEA. The CDR3 nucleotides read TGTGCCTGCAGCTTCCGGTACAGAACCCTGAACACCGAAGCTTTCTTT. This gives the protein CACSFRYRTLNTEAFF.

A note on this clonotype: One end of the junction fails to match germline, which may point to a read error. In nucleotides, the CDR3 is TGCTGTGTTCTCCTGACGGGAGCCTATGGTTACACCTTC. This translates into CCVLLTGAYGYTF. V is TRBV29-1 and J is TRBJ1-2; no clear D gene. CDR3 length: 13 residues. From germline, CDR1 is SQVTM and CDR2 ANQGSEA.

The rearrangement joins TRBV29-1 to TRBJ1-6; the D is unclear. Trimming removed 4 bases from V and 6 bases from J, with 10 bases in between. This CDR3 has 13 residues. The germline CDR1 and CDR2 sequences are SQVTM and ANQGSEA. The CDR3 region is CSVGYELNSPLHF. CDR3 nucleotide sequence: TGCAGCGTTGGTTATGAACTTAATTCACCCCTCCACTTT.

Details on this clonotype: The junction does not match germline at one end; this may be a read error. This chain connects TRBV6-6 to TRBJ2-2; TRBD2 matches at 12 bases. The CDR3 spans 15 residues. The germline CDR1 and CDR2 sequences are MNHNY and SVGAGI (reference sequence). In DNA form, the CDR3 reads TGTGCCAGCAGCTCGACTAGCGGGAGAGTCGGGGAGCCGTTTTTT. As protein: CASSSTSGRVGEPFF.

With regard to this clonotype: The junction differs from germline at one of its ends, possibly a read error. The chain recombines TRBV29-1 with TRBJ1-2; unclear D gene. The CDR3 loop spans 13 amino acids. Germline loops: CDR1 SQVTM, CDR2 ANQGSEA. CDR3 coding DNA: TGCAGCGTTGAAGACAGCCATAACTATGGATACACCTTC. Its protein is CSVEDSHNYGYTF.

As for this clonotype: The germline gene is not matched at one end of the junction; a read error may be the cause. This chain joins TRBV29-1 and TRBJ2-1; tentatively, D is TRBD2 (5 bases). Per germline, CDR1 SQVTM and CDR2 ANQGSEA. CDR3 length equals 12 residues. This CDR3 reads CTGDGSCNEQFF. Written as DNA, the CDR3 is TGCACCGGGGATGGTTCCTGCAATGAGCAGTTCTTC.

This clonotype has only one observation. A junction end diverges from the germline sequence, so it may reflect a read error. CDR3 in DNA: TGTGCCATCAGTGAGAAGGGGAGCTCCTACAATGAGCAGCTTTTC. This sequence encodes CAISEKGSSYNEQLF. The chain carries TRBV10-3 and TRBJ2-1; D possibly uses TRBD1 or TRBD2 (5 bases each). Germline loops: CDR1 ENHRY, CDR2 SYGVKD. This CDR3 has 15 amino acids.

Regarding this clonotype: A read error may account for a junction end that differs from germline. The CDR3 spells CASSLWSGTNEKMSF. The CDR3 DNA reads TGTGCCAGCAGTTTATGGTCAGGTACTAATGAAAAAATGTCTTTT. This rearrangement joins TRBV28 to TRBJ1-4; D is unclear. The CDR3 has 15 residues. Per germline, CDR1 MDHEN and CDR2 SYDVKM. The whole variable domain, filled in from reference TRBV28 and TRBJ1-4, reads DVKVTQSSRYLVKRTGEKVFLECVQDMDHENMFWYRQDPGLGLRLIYFSYDVKMKEKGDIPEGYSVSREKKERFSLILESASTNQTSMYLCASSLWSGTNEKMSFGSGTQLSVL.

Turning to this clonotype: The conserved phenylalanine or tryptophan normally closing the CDR3 is absent here, so this likely arose from a read error. It is unclear where the CDR3 begins or ends on the DNA, so no DNA is shown, and the CDR3 is as TCRdb lists it. The chain couples TRBV4-3 to TRBJ2-7; TRBD1 is taken as the D call from the table, unchecked against the DNA. The germline gives CDR1 LGHNA, CDR2 YSLEER. The CDR3 adds up to 15 amino acids, both ends counted. The CDR3 sequence: CASSHTTKGFHEYYI.

Remarks on this clonotype: Germline and junction disagree at one end, which may indicate a read error. The genes are TRBV11-2 and TRBJ2-2; D is unclear. The CDR3 has 16 amino acids. The germline CDR1 and CDR2 sequences are SGHAT and FQNNGV. CDR3 sequence reads: CASSLVATEVAGELFF. The CDR3 DNA follows: TGTGCCAGCAGCTTAGTGGCAACAGAGGTTGCCGGAGAGCTGTTTTTT.

Worth noting for this clonotype: Given the absence of the conserved phenylalanine or tryptophan at the CDR3 end, a read error is likely. CDR3 in amino acids: CASSLAPGTVNTDAFY. The CDR3 bases are TGTGCCAGCAGCTTAGCCCCCGGGACAGTCAACACTGATGCTTTCTAT. V gene TRBV7-9 combines with J gene TRBJ1-1, with 7 bases matching TRBD1. CDR3 length: 16 residues. Germline CDR1 and CDR2: SEHNR and FQNEAQ (reference sequence).

The V gene is TRBV11-3, the J gene TRBJ2-5, with 8 bases aligning to TRBD2. The CDR3 runs 13 residues. CDR1 and CDR2 (germline): SGHNT, YENEEA. Written as DNA, the CDR3 is TGTGTCAGTAGTAATAGCGGGAAGGAGACCCAGTACTTC. Its translation: CVSSNSGKETQYF.

At least ten counts were recorded for this clonotype. The chain employs TRBV6-6 and TRBJ2-2, with TRBD2 identical over 7 bases. V gave up 4 bases and J gave up 5 bases; unmatched junction bases: 7. Germline V CDR1 and CDR2: MNHNY, SVGAGI (reference sequence). CDR3 length: 15 residues. DNA of the CDR3: TGTGCCAGCAGTTCGACAGCCGGGGGGACCGGGGAGCTGTTTTTT. It translates to CASSSTAGGTGELFF.

The table lists this clonotype with a few counts. Being one base from a much bigger clone, this may be a read error. The V gene is TRBV12-3 or TRBV12-4, the J gene TRBJ1-1; 7 bases line up with TRBD1. This CDR3 is 13 amino acids long. The J segment lost 3 bases and the V segment lost 6 bases, leaving 4 bases of the junction unmatched. CDR3 DNA sequence: TGTGCCAGCAGCAGGGGGACACACACTGAAGCTTTCTTT. It codes for CASSRGTHTEAFF.